The rows below give T cell receptor beta chains drawn from one sample of a study of OX40 agonist ivuxolimab in advanced cancers. Sequencing was performed with immunoSEQ multiplex PCR; in TCRdb, only in-frame clones are kept and a portion is missing. Among around 40,000 clones, around 85% were seen once, and the ten largest hold over 0.3%. This material consisted of CD4+ or CD8+ T cells sorted from blood, taken in a trial of the OX40 agonist ivuxolimab. Source of these receptors: an adult with an advanced solid tumor such as melanoma, head and neck, liver or kidney cancer. CDR3s include the opening cysteine and the closing phenylalanine or tryptophan. The D gene is left open where the match is weak. A row's size may be missing; if present it is once, few, many or a size class.

d_gene	abundance	j_gene	v_gene	CDR3aa	CDR3nt
TRBD1	-	TRBJ1-1	TRBV5-1	CASSTQGDTEAFF	TGCGCCAGCAGTACCCAGGGGGACACTGAAGCTTTCTTT
TRBD2	few	TRBJ2-1	TRBV5-1	CASSSTSGTGNEQFF	TGCGCCAGCAGCTCGACTAGCGGGACAGGTAATGAGCAGTTCTTC
-	once	TRBJ2-3	TRBV27	CASSPQGDTQYF	TGTGCCAGCAGTCCCCAGGGGGATACGCAGTATTTT
-	-	TRBJ2-2	TRBV5-1	CASSMGRENTGELFF	TGCGCCAGCAGTATGGGCAGGGAGAACACCGGGGAGCTGTTTTTT
-	-	TRBJ1-1	TRBV2	CASRGDTEAFF	TGTGCCAGCAGGGGGGACACTGAAGCTTTCTTT
-	-	TRBJ2-7	TRBV5-1	CASSLDSQVYEQYF	TGCGCCAGCAGCTTGGACAGTCAGGTCTACGAGCAGTACTTC
TRBD2	-	TRBJ2-1	TRBV5-1	CASSLVVAGNEQFF	TGCGCCAGCAGCTTGGTGGTAGCGGGAAATGAGCAGTTCTTC
TRBD1	-	TRBJ1-5	TRBV18	CASSSPDRGFSQPQHF	TGTGCCAGCTCCTCTCCGGACAGGGGGTTCAGCCAGCCCCAGCATTTT
-	few	TRBJ1-5	TRBV30	CAWSLRGQQPQHF	TGTGCCTGGAGTTTGCGAGGGCAGCAGCCCCAGCATTTT
-	-	TRBJ2-3	TRBV7-2	CASSLVGAIGTDTQYF	TGTGCCAGCAGCTTAGTTGGGGCTATTGGCACAGATACGCAGTATTTT
TRBD2	-	TRBJ2-7	TRBV7-2	CASSRGLAGPSYEQYF	TGTGCCAGCAGCCGAGGACTAGCGGGGCCCTCCTACGAGCAGTACTTC
-	once	TRBJ1-2	TRBV2	CASSGSVSAGLNGYTF	TGTGCCAGCAGTGGGTCAGTGTCGGCGGGGCTCAATGGCTACACCTTC
TRBD2	-	TRBJ2-5	TRBV9	CASSTRASGGGETQYF	TGTGCCAGCAGCACCCGTGCTAGCGGGGGGGGAGAGACCCAGTACTTC
-	-	TRBJ1-4	TRBV5-4	CASSLDSGKLFF	TGTGCCAGCAGCTTGGACTCTGGAAAACTGTTTTTT
TRBD1	-	TRBJ2-5	TRBV4-1	CASSQAGTGSETQYF	TGCGCCAGCAGCCAAGCGGGGACAGGGTCGGAGACCCAGTACTTC
-	-	TRBJ1-6	TRBV28	CASSLQELRHF	TGTGCCAGCAGTTTGCAGGAATTGAGACACTTT
TRBD1	-	TRBJ2-2	TRBV2	CASSHDRGSNTGELFF	TGTGCCAGCAGCCACGACAGGGGATCCAACACCGGGGAGCTGTTTTTT
TRBD1	-	TRBJ1-5	TRBV28	CASKPDREQPQHF	TGTGCCAGCAAGCCTGACAGGGAACAGCCCCAGCATTTT
-	-	TRBJ2-2	TRBV28	CASSTGASQAGELFF	TGTGCCAGCAGTACCGGGGCTAGCCAGGCCGGGGAGCTGTTTTTT
-	-	TRBJ2-1	TRBV21-1	CASTPWLAGNNEQFF	TGTGCCAGCACCCCGTGGCTAGCGGGAAACAATGAGCAGTTCTTC
-	-	TRBJ1-2	TRBV7-9	CASSLAQGYGYTF	TGTGCCAGCAGCTTAGCTCAAGGGTATGGCTACACCTTC
TRBD2	-	TRBJ2-3	TRBV5-1	CASSLTSGGADTQYF	TGCGCCAGCAGCCTGACTAGCGGGGGGGCGGATACGCAGTATTTT
-	-	TRBJ2-1	TRBV4-3	CASSQAAQATYNEQFF	TGCGCCAGCAGCCAAGCTGCACAGGCTACCTACAATGAGCAGTTCTTC
-	once	TRBJ2-5	TRBV13	CASSLGHLRETQYF	TGTGCCAGCAGCTTAGGACACCTCAGGGAGACCCAGTACTTC
TRBD1	-	TRBJ1-5	TRBV19	CASSPLPGTGYSNQPQHF	TGTGCCAGTAGTCCACTTCCCGGGACAGGGTATAGCAATCAGCCCCAGCATTTT
-	-	TRBJ2-5	TRBV4-1	CASSQGGWTGTQYF	TGCGCCAGCAGCCAAGGGGGTTGGACGGGAACCCAGTACTTC
TRBD1	-	TRBJ1-4	TRBV5-5	CASSSQGDEKLFF	TGTGCCAGCAGCTCACAGGGGGATGAAAAACTGTTTTTT
-	-	TRBJ1-1	TRBV18	CASSPPPTPMNTEAFF	TGTGCCAGCTCACCACCCCCCACACCCATGAACACTGAAGCTTTCTTT
-	once	TRBJ1-2	TRBV9	CASAKGAKTYGYTF	TGTGCCAGCGCTAAGGGCGCGAAGACCTATGGCTACACCTTC
-	-	TRBJ2-2	TRBV2	CASSGEGLLNTGELFF	TGTGCCAGCAGTGGAGAGGGGTTATTGAACACCGGGGAGCTGTTTTTT
TRBD1	-	TRBJ2-1	TRBV30	CAWSTGGRYNEQFF	TGTGCCTGGTCCACAGGGGGCAGGTACAATGAGCAGTTCTTC
TRBD2	-	TRBJ2-2	TRBV29-1	CSGGAGANTGELFF	TGCAGCGGAGGAGCGGGGGCGAACACCGGGGAGCTGTTTTTT
TRBD2	-	TRBJ2-3	TRBV13	CASSYRLASTDTQYF	TGTGCCAGCAGCTACCGACTAGCAAGCACAGATACGCAGTATTTT
-	-	TRBJ1-5	TRBV13	CASSFQSQPQHF	TGTGCCAGCAGCTTTCAAAGCCAGCCCCAGCATTTT
-	-	TRBJ2-1	TRBV7-3	CASSPREGRGPYNEQFF	TGTGCCAGCAGCCCTCGGGAAGGCAGGGGACCTTACAATGAGCAGTTCTTC
-	few	TRBJ2-7	TRBV28	CASSPPLDEQYF	TGTGCCAGCAGCCCTCCTCTGGACGAGCAGTACTTC
-	-	TRBJ1-5	TRBV29-1	CSVNQGDNQPQHF	TGCAGCGTCAATCAAGGGGACAATCAGCCCCAGCATTTT
TRBD2	-	TRBJ2-7	TRBV7-8	CASSRTSGGGEQYF	TGTGCCAGCAGCCGGACTAGCGGGGGGGGCGAGCAGTACTTC
-	-	TRBJ1-5	TRBV10-3	CAISESGYQPQHF	TGTGCCATCAGTGAGTCCGGATATCAGCCCCAGCATTTT
TRBD2	-	TRBJ2-7	TRBV4-2	CASSPLNSGRVQQYF	TGTGCCAGCAGCCCGTTGAATAGCGGGAGGGTACAGCAGTACTTC
TRBD2	-	TRBJ2-1	TRBV9	CASSPFSGSTSNEQFF	TGTGCCAGCAGCCCCTTTAGCGGGTCGACCAGCAATGAGCAGTTCTTC
TRBD1	once	TRBJ1-6	TRBV5-4	CASSLQGHNSPLHF	TGTGCCAGCAGCTTACAGGGGCATAATTCACCCCTCCACTTT